This T cell receptor (beta chain) was recovered during a study of T cell repertoires in cytomegalovirus infection. Study-wide context: Evidence of both CMV infection and a matching HLA type came from public TCR beta signatures. Study-wide findings and caveats: The ex vivo response was dominated by HLA-C-restricted CMV-specific TCR beta clonotypes.

Points on this clonotype: Antigen: not known.

TCRdb reprocessed the reads via MiXCR and lists one record per CDR3 protein. In the table there are some 70,000 distinct CDR3 sequences, roughly 20% of which are singletons. The CDR3 runs 15 residues. Per the germline V gene, CDR1 is LNHDA and CDR2 is SQIVND (reference sequence). With 5 bases clipped from V and 4 bases from J, the junction kept 8 bases outside the gene matches. The J gene is TRBJ2-5, the V gene TRBV19, with 9 bases that match TRBD1. Sequenced input: PBMCs, sequenced either directly or after in vitro stimulation (not recorded which). The receptor was isolated from a human donor in good health (CMV status not recorded). Some clones in this sample may be carry-over from other donors' samples. CDR3 amino acids: CASSPGQGYAETQYF. In DNA form, the CDR3 reads TGTGCCAGTAGTCCGGGACAGGGCTACGCAGAGACCCAGTACTTC.